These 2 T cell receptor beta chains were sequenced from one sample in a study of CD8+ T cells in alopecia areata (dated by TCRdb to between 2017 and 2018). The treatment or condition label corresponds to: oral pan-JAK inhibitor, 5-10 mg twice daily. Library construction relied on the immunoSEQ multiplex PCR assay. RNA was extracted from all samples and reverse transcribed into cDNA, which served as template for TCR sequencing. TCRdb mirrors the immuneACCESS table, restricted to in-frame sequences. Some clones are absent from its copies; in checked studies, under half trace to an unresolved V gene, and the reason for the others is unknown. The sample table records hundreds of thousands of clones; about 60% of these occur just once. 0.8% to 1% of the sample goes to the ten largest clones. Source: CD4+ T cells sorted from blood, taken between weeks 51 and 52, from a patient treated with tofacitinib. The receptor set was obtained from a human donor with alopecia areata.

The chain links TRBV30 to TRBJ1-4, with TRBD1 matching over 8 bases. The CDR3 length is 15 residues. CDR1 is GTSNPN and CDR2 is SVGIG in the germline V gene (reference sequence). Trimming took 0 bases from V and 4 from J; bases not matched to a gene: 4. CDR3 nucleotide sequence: TGTGCCTGGAGTGTACTTGACAGGGGTAATGAAAAACTGTTTTTT. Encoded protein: CAWSVLDRGNEKLFF.

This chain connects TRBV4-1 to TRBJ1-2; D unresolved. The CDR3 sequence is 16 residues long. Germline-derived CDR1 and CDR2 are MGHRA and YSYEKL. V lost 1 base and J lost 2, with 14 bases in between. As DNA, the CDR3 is TGCGCCAGCAGCCAAGGTCCAGCCCAAGGGAACTATGGCTACACCTTC. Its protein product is CASSQGPAQGNYGYTF.